A single sample is the source of the 29 T cell receptor beta chains below, sequenced in a study of blood T cell repertoires in COVID-19. Using immunoSEQ multiplex PCR, the repertoire was profiled, and TCRdb retains in-frame clones only, with some absent. The sample has 200,000 to 300,000 clones; 70% to 90% are singletons. The sequencing sample was made of peripheral blood. The receptors here all came from a woman between 70 and 85 years old with active or convalescent COVID-19.

The gene calls are TRBV11-2 and TRBJ1-2; D perhaps matches TRBD1 (5 bases). CDR1 and CDR2 from the germline V gene are SGHAT and FQNNGV. The CDR3 loop spans 17 amino acids. V lost 2 bases and J 8 bases, leaving 24 bases between the germline ends. CDR3 loop: CASSLSGRADSTTGYTF. The CDR3 DNA reads TGTGCCAGCAGCTTATCCGGCAGGGCTGATAGTACGACCGGCTACACCTTC. Full variable domain (outside the CDR3, taken from reference TRBV11-2 and TRBJ1-2): EAGVAQSPRYKIIEKRQSVAFWCNPISGHATLYWYQQILGQGPKLLIQFQNNGVVDDSQLPKDRFSAERLKGVDSTLKIQPAKLEDSAVYLCASSLSGRADSTTGYTFGSGTRLTVV.

The J gene is TRBJ2-4, the V gene TRBV24-1, with TRBD2 matching 7 bases. The CDR3 runs 16 residues. The germline V gene has CDR1 KGHDR and CDR2 SFDVKD. V lost 3 bases, J lost 0 bases, and 4 bases stayed unmatched. CDR3 coding DNA: TGTGCCACCAGTGATCCGCCGGGGGGAGCCAAAAACATTCAGTACTTC. It specifies CATSDPPGGAKNIQYF.

The gene calls are TRBV7-2 and TRBJ2-3; 10 bases map to TRBD2. V lost 4 bases and J lost 4; bases outside the gene matches: 2. Germline CDR1 is SGHTA and CDR2 is FQGNSA. The CDR3 sequence is 14 residues long. As DNA, the CDR3 is TGTGCCAGCAGCTCCGGGACTAGCGCAGATACGCAGTATTTT. Its translation: CASSSGTSADTQYF.

This clone was observed a handful of times. This chain uses TRBV10-3 with TRBJ1-6, with D uncertain. V was pared by 3 bases and J by 6 bases, with 12 bases between. Germline values: CDR1 ENHRY, CDR2 SYGVKD. The CDR3 extends over 15 amino acids. The CDR3 bases are TGTGCCATCAGTGACCTTCCAGCGGTTAATTCACCCCTCCACTTT. It is translated as CAISDLPAVNSPLHF.

V usage is TRBV5-1 and J usage is TRBJ1-2, with 9 bases identical to TRBD1. Germline-derived CDR1 and CDR2 are SGHRS and YFSETQ. The CDR3 contains 14 residues. Germline trimming cut 4 bases from V and 8 bases from J; bases unmatched to any gene: 9. For the CDR3, the DNA is TGCGCCAGCAGCAGGACAGGGGTTAACGAGGGCTACACCTTC. Translated: CASSRTGVNEGYTF.

This clone was counted once. The gene calls are TRBV19 and TRBJ2-1, with 9 bases matching TRBD2. V trimming: 4 bases; J trimming: 9 bases; junction bases outside the gene matches: 16. Per the germline V gene, CDR1 is LNHDA and CDR2 is SQIVND (reference sequence). The CDR3 length is 17 residues. The CDR3 bases are TGTGCCAGTAGTACACGGGGGTATAGCGGGGGTGGTAGTGAGCAGTTCTTC. It specifies CASSTRGYSGGGSEQFF.

The chain joins TRBV9 to TRBJ2-2; 11 nucleotides align to TRBD2. The CDR3 has 18 amino acids. V dropped 0 bases and J dropped 5; count of bases not matched to a gene: 9. CDR1 and CDR2 (germline): SGDLS, YYNGEE. As DNA, the CDR3 is TGTGCCAGCAGCGTAGCTAGCGGGGGGTCTCGGGGAACCGGGGAGCTGTTTTTT. The encoded protein is CASSVASGGSRGTGELFF.

This rearrangement joins TRBV2 to TRBJ2-3; 11 nucleotides line up with TRBD1. This CDR3 region has 14 residues. Losses at the gene ends were 5 bases for V and 8 bases for J; bases not matched to a gene: 6. CDR1 and CDR2 (germline): SNHLY, FYNNEI. The CDR3 spells CASSPGTGGVTQYF. CDR3 sequence (DNA): TGTGCCAGCAGTCCAGGGACAGGGGGTGTTACGCAGTATTTT.

The V gene is TRBV5-6, the J gene TRBJ2-1, with D hard to call. Germline lookup yields CDR1 SGHDT and CDR2 YYEEEE. The CDR3 runs to 17 residues. The V end lost 3 bases, the J end lost 1 base, and 17 bases lay between the germline ends. DNA for the CDR3: TGTGCCAGCAGCTCGGTAATACGAGAGGCTTCCTACAATGAGCAGTTCTTC. Residues: CASSSVIREASYNEQFF.

The CDR3 nucleotides are TGCGCCAGCAGCCCCGGGACAGGCTTCTACGAGCAGTACTTC. Translating it yields CASSPGTGFYEQYF. This chain uses TRBV4-3 with TRBJ2-7; 8 bases match TRBD1. This CDR3 contains 14 residues. V lost 4 bases, J lost 3 bases, and 5 bases stayed unmatched. Germline V gene lookup returns CDR1 LGHNA and CDR2 YSLEER.

V usage is TRBV2 and J usage is TRBJ1-2; tentative D call: TRBD1 (6 bases). V was shortened by 7 bases and J by 8 bases, with 20 bases between the two germline ends. Germline V gene data show CDR1 as SNHLY and CDR2 as FYNNEI. The CDR3 covers 14 residues. The CDR3: CASKGGLGAWGYTF. The CDR3, as DNA: TGTGCCAGCAAAGGGGGATTGGGGGCGTGGGGCTACACCTTC.

V and J are TRBV5-1 and TRBJ2-2, with D maybe TRBD2 (5 bases). Trimming pared 5 bases from V and 6 bases from J, leaving 14 bases between. This CDR3 has 14 residues. CDR1 and CDR2 from the germline V gene are SGHRS and YFSETQ. The CDR3, as DNA: TGCGCCAGCAGTTCGTTTTTGGAGGCCGGGGAGCTGTTTTTT. The encoded protein is CASSSFLEAGELFF.

The J gene is TRBJ1-2, the V gene TRBV11-2, with D hard to call. Germline V gives CDR1 SGHAT, CDR2 FQNNGV. The CDR3 has 13 residues. Trimming took off 2 bases at V and 7 bases at J, with 11 bases between the two ends. CDR3 in amino acids: CASSLQVKLGYTF. The DNA for the CDR3 is TGTGCCAGCAGCTTACAGGTCAAGCTTGGCTACACCTTC.

This chain links TRBV19 with TRBJ1-6; 7 positions agree with TRBD1. Germline CDR1 is LNHDA and CDR2 is SQIVND (reference sequence). J lost 0 bases, V lost 5 bases, and 10 bases had no gene match. The CDR3 extends over 18 amino acids. The CDR3 spells CASSEDRVLSSYNSPLHF. CDR3 bases: TGTGCCAGTAGTGAAGACAGGGTGTTGAGCTCCTATAATTCACCCCTCCACTTT.

Only one count was recorded for this clone. V is TRBV18 and J is TRBJ1-2; D is ambiguous. The CDR3 loop spans 14 amino acids. The germline V and J ends were trimmed by 4 bases and 0 bases, with 9 bases remaining between them. In germline, CDR1 is KGHSH, CDR2 LQKENI. The CDR3 region has the DNA TGTGCCAGCTCACATGAGCGAGCTAACTATGGCTACACCTTC. It yields the protein CASSHERANYGYTF.

The chain joins TRBV7-2 to TRBJ2-7; perhaps TRBD1 as D (6 bases). Germline CDR1 reads SGHTA; CDR2 reads FQGNSA. This CDR3 spans 14 amino acids. Between the trimmed V and J ends, which lost 4 bases and 3 bases, there was a span of 13 bases. CDR3 sequence reads: CASSSPTGSYEQYF. The CDR3 DNA reads TGTGCCAGCAGCTCTCCCACAGGGAGCTACGAGCAGTACTTC. The full variable domain, completed using reference TRBV7-2 and TRBJ2-7, is GAGVSQSPSNKVTEKGKDVELRCDPISGHTALYWYRQSLGQGLEFLIYFQGNSAPDKSGLPSDRFSAERTGGSVSTLTIQRTQQEDSAVYLCASSSPTGSYEQYFGPGTRLTVT.

This chain uses TRBV3-1 (or the pseudogene TRBV3-2) with TRBJ2-3; D call uncertain. This CDR3 spans 12 amino acids. The V and J ends lost 6 bases and 4 bases respectively, with 8 bases between them. Germline loops: CDR1 LGHDT, CDR2 YNNKEL (reference sequence). This chain's CDR3 is CASSPESDTQYF. Written as DNA, the CDR3 is TGTGCCAGCAGTCCCGAGTCAGATACGCAGTATTTT.

The chain links TRBV6-5 to TRBJ1-2, with D possibly TRBD1 on 6 matching bases. V was clipped by 8 bases and J by 2 bases, with 12 bases between them. CDR3 length equals 13 residues. Germline V lookup: CDR1 MNHEY, CDR2 SVGAGI. In DNA form, the CDR3 reads TGTGCCAGCGCGGGGGCCCCGAACTATGGCTACACCTTC. This encodes CASAGAPNYGYTF.

Regarding this clone: This same CDR3 is encoded by further DNA sequences in the sample. The V call is TRBV11-2, the J call TRBJ2-2, with D maybe TRBD1 (5 bases). Trimming removed 1 base from V and 2 bases from J, with 8 bases in between. CDR1 is SGHAT and CDR2 is FQNNGV in the germline V gene. This CDR3 is 15 amino acids long. Written as DNA, the CDR3 is TGTGCCAGCAGCTTAGGGCAGGGCAACACCGGGGAGCTGTTTTTT. Translating it yields CASSLGQGNTGELFF.

This clone was seen once. The chain has TRBV19 and TRBJ1-1; D is unclear. The ends were cut back, 4 bases at V and 6 bases at J, with 9 bases in the middle. The V gene's germline CDR1 is LNHDA and CDR2 SQIVND (reference sequence). The CDR3 spans 12 residues. The CDR3 spells CASSRTGSEAFF. DNA for the CDR3: TGTGCCAGTAGTAGGACGGGATCTGAAGCTTTCTTT.

The rearrangement links TRBV5-6 to TRBJ1-3, with D possibly being TRBD1 (6 bases). The V gene lost 7 bases and the J gene lost 1 base, with 15 bases spanning the gap. Germline CDR1 SGHDT, CDR2 YYEEEE. The CDR3 consists of 15 residues. CDR3 nucleotides: TGTGCCAGCGTAAGGGGGGGCCCATCTGGAAACACCATATATTTT. It specifies CASVRGGPSGNTIYF.

This clone was seen a handful of times. This sequence joins TRBV5-4 and TRBJ1-3, with TRBD1 matching 8 bases. Per the germline V gene, CDR1 is SGHNT and CDR2 is YYREEE (reference sequence). Unmatched junction bases numbered 4, after V lost 4 bases and J lost 1 base. The CDR3 is 15 amino acids. CDR3: CASSLQGGSGNTIYF. CDR3 in DNA: TGTGCCAGCAGCCTACAGGGGGGGTCTGGAAACACCATATATTTT.

This clone came up once. This chain uses TRBV27 with TRBJ2-7; 11 bases are a match to TRBD1. CDR3 size: 15 residues. With 5 bases clipped from V and 4 bases from J, the junction kept 7 bases outside the gene matches. Germline loops: CDR1 MNHEY, CDR2 SMNVEV (reference sequence). The CDR3 region is CASSPLGTGGYEQYF. CDR3 sequence (DNA): TGTGCCAGCAGTCCCCTCGGGACAGGGGGATACGAGCAGTACTTC.

The V call is TRBV5-6, the J call TRBJ1-2, with D possibly TRBD1 on 6 matching bases. Germline V gene data show CDR1 as SGHDT and CDR2 as YYEEEE. V was trimmed by 6 bases and J by 8 bases, leaving 17 bases between them. This CDR3 spans 13 amino acids. The CDR3 nucleotides are TGTGCCAGCACTTGGGGGGGCGGAAGAGGCTACACCTTC. This codes for CASTWGGGRGYTF.

This clone is a singleton in its sample. The chain has TRBV3-1 (or the pseudogene TRBV3-2) and TRBJ2-6; 7 bases match TRBD1. V lost 8 bases, J lost 0 bases, and 10 bases stayed unmatched. Germline CDR1 reads LGHDT; CDR2 reads YNNKEL (reference sequence). The CDR3 runs to 17 residues. Here the CDR3 reads CASGPGTVYSGANVLTF. CDR3 in DNA: TGTGCCAGCGGGCCCGGGACAGTTTACTCTGGGGCCAACGTCCTGACTTTC.

In its sample, this clone was seen once. The rearrangement links TRBV6-5 to TRBJ2-1; 12 bases are a match to TRBD2. The V gene end was trimmed by 4 bases and the J gene end by 7 bases; junction bases not matched to a gene: 8. The CDR3 is made up of 16 amino acids. Germline V gene sequence: CDR1 MNHEY, CDR2 SVGAGI. The CDR3 DNA reads as TGTGCCAGCAGTTCCCCTAGCGGGGGGGGTGGAAATGAGCAGTTCTTC. Translating it yields CASSSPSGGGGNEQFF.

The CDR3 sequence: CASSPSGPYYNSPLHF. In DNA form, the CDR3 reads TGTGCCAGCTCCCCGTCTGGGCCCTACTATAATTCACCCCTCCACTTT. The rearrangement links TRBV18 to TRBJ1-6; D ambiguous. This CDR3 region has 16 residues. Germline CDR1 reads KGHSH; CDR2 reads LQKENI. V dropped 6 bases and J dropped 3 bases, with 15 bases sitting between them. Supplemented by reference TRBV18 and TRBJ1-6, the full variable domain reads NAGVMQNPRHLVRRRGQEARLRCSPMKGHSHVYWYRQLPEEGLKFMVYLQKENIIDESGMPKERFSAEFPKEGPSILRIQQVVRGDSAAYFCASSPSGPYYNSPLHFGNGTRLTVT.

The gene calls are TRBV27 and TRBJ1-2; TRBD1 is a possible D gene (5 bases). The germline V gene has CDR1 MNHEY and CDR2 SMNVEV (reference sequence). The CDR3 is 14 amino acids. V lost 8 bases to trimming and J lost 7 bases, with 20 bases between them. CDR3 region: CASGGTKGVGGYTF. CDR3 coding DNA: TGTGCCAGCGGAGGGACCAAGGGTGTCGGTGGCTACACCTTC.

This chain joins TRBV27 and TRBJ2-3; 13 bases fit TRBD2. Germline lookup yields CDR1 MNHEY and CDR2 SMNVEV (reference sequence). The trim removed 8 bases at V and 0 bases at J, leaving 5 bases unmatched. This CDR3 spans 16 amino acids. CDR3 coding DNA: TGTGCCAGCCGGACTAGCGGGGGACTTAGCACAGATACGCAGTATTTT. Its protein product is CASRTSGGLSTDTQYF.